One sample yielded the 15 T cell receptor beta chains listed below, sequenced in a study of response to subunit inactivated influenza vaccine. TCRdb redid the calling of the RT-PCR reads with MiXCR, one entry per CDR3 protein. The top ten clones hold approximately 10% of a sample with around 850,000 distinct CDR3 sequences, 18% of them seen once. Sequenced here: PBMCs from blood, sampled more than 4 days after vaccination. The receptor set was obtained from a man in his forties or fifties who received an inactivated influenza vaccine.

V usage is TRBV15 and J usage is TRBJ2-1; TRBD2 aligns across 9 bases. The CDR3 runs 16 residues. Unmatched junction bases numbered 3, after V lost 0 bases and J lost 3 bases. Looked up from germline, CDR1 is LNHNV and CDR2 is YYDKDF (reference sequence). In DNA, the CDR3 is TGTGCCACCAGCAGAGACGGACTAGCGTTCTACAATGAGCAGTTCTTC. Protein: CATSRDGLAFYNEQFF.

V and J are TRBV29-1 and TRBJ1-2; D gene uncertain. The CDR3 consists of 11 residues. Per the germline V gene, CDR1 is SQVTM and CDR2 is ANQGSEA. V was cut by 4 bases and J by 8 bases, with 11 bases left in between. The CDR3 bases are TGCAGCGTTGCGGGGAAGGCGGGCTACACCTTC. It specifies CSVAGKAGYTF.

This clonotype was seen repeatedly, ten times or more. The V call is TRBV29-1, the J call TRBJ2-7; weak D call: TRBD2 (6 bases). Trimming left V 4 bases short and J 2 bases short, with 9 bases between. Germline loops: CDR1 SQVTM, CDR2 ANQGSEA. CDR3 length equals 12 residues. The CDR3: CSVAGLTYEQYF. The CDR3 coding sequence is TGCAGCGTTGCGGGACTTACCTACGAGCAGTACTTC.

This clonotype occurred many times. The chain uses TRBV7-2 and TRBJ2-4; possibly TRBD1 for D (6 bases). V was shortened by 4 bases and J by 0 bases, with 16 bases between the two germline ends. The CDR3 consists of 17 residues. CDR1 SGHTA and CDR2 FQGNSA come from the germline V gene. DNA of the CDR3: TGTGCCAGCAGCTCCTTTAGGACAGTACTAGCCAAAAACATTCAGTACTTC. Encoded protein: CASSSFRTVLAKNIQYF.

Many counts were recorded for this clonotype. One end of the junction varies from germline; a read error may be responsible. The genes are TRBV5-1 and TRBJ2-7; a possible D gene is TRBD1 (6 bases). This CDR3 region has 13 residues. The germline CDR1 and CDR2 sequences are SGHRS and YFSETQ. In DNA form, the CDR3 reads TGTGCCAGCAGCTTAACAGGGACCTACGAGCAGTACTTC. It is translated as CASSLTGTYEQYF.

V gene TRBV6-1 combines with J gene TRBJ2-3; 9 nucleotides line up with TRBD1. J gave up 5 bases and V 5 bases, and 11 bases lay outside the gene matches. Per the germline V gene, CDR1 is MNHNS and CDR2 is SASEGT. The CDR3 extends over 16 amino acids. CDR3 bases: TGTGCCAGCAGTCGGAACAGGGGGCGAGAGGTAGATACGCAGTATTTT. Translated: CASSRNRGREVDTQYF.

This chain links TRBV20-1 with TRBJ2-5; 10 bases match TRBD2. Germline V gene lookup returns CDR1 DFQATT and CDR2 SNEGSKA (reference sequence). With 5 bases clipped from V and 5 bases from J, the junction kept 11 bases outside the gene matches. The CDR3 consists of 15 residues. For the CDR3, the DNA is TGCAGTGCTCCCAAGCGGGGGGGAATTCGGGAGACCCAGTACTTC. It codes for CSAPKRGGIRETQYF.

This clonotype turned up a few times. The chain couples TRBV7-2 to TRBJ1-5; tentative D call: TRBD1 (6 bases). The CDR3 runs to 16 residues. The germline CDR1 and CDR2 sequences are SGHTA and FQGNSA. V lost 1 base and J 0 bases, leaving 10 bases between the germline ends. CDR3 DNA: TGTGCCAGCAGCTTAGGAGGGGGTTATAGCAATCAGCCCCAGCATTTT. This gives the protein CASSLGGGYSNQPQHF.

This chain links TRBV5-1 with TRBJ2-1; 10 bases fit TRBD1. This CDR3 has 16 residues. Germline assignment: CDR1 SGHRS and CDR2 YFSETQ. Unmatched junction bases numbered 11, after V lost 5 bases and J lost 6 bases. CDR3 nucleotides: TGCGCCAGCAGTTCTAATGCCGGGACAGGGGCCAATGAGCAGTTCTTC. Protein product: CASSSNAGTGANEQFF.

The chain has TRBV20-1 and TRBJ1-6; TRBD1 aligns across 7 bases. Trimming at V came to 3 bases and at J to 4 bases, leaving 3 bases not matched to a gene. This CDR3 region has 14 residues. CDR1 DFQATT and CDR2 SNEGSKA come from the germline V gene (reference sequence). The CDR3 nucleotides are TGCAGTGCTAGGGTGGGACAGTATAATTCACCCCTCCACTTT. It yields the protein CSARVGQYNSPLHF.

The genes are TRBV20-1 and TRBJ2-3; D unclear. Germline CDR1 DFQATT, CDR2 SNEGSKA (reference sequence). There are 18 residues in the CDR3. Deletions cut 6 bases from V and 2 bases from J, with 27 bases between. CDR3 sequence (DNA): TGCAGTGCCTCATGGTTCAGTGGCGTGAATACACACACAGATACGCAGTATTTT. Its protein product is CSASWFSGVNTHTDTQYF.

V gene TRBV5-1 combines with J gene TRBJ2-3, with 9 bases aligning to TRBD2. The V gene's germline CDR1 is SGHRS and CDR2 YFSETQ. V shed 0 bases, J shed 1 base, and the junction held 6 bases outside the gene matches. There are 17 residues in the CDR3. The DNA of the CDR3 is TGCGCCAGCAGCTTGGGAGGCGGGGGGGTCGGCACAGATACGCAGTATTTT. It yields the protein CASSLGGGGVGTDTQYF.

This chain uses TRBV11-2 with TRBJ1-1; no clear D. Deletions cut 4 bases from V and 0 bases from J, with 18 bases between. Germline loops: CDR1 SGHAT, CDR2 FQNNGV. The CDR3 has 17 residues. This chain's CDR3 is CASSSPRTDSMNTEAFF. DNA for the CDR3: TGTGCCAGCAGCTCTCCTCGGACGGACTCGATGAACACTGAAGCTTTCTTT. Supplemented by reference TRBV11-2 and TRBJ1-1, the full variable domain reads EAGVAQSPRYKIIEKRQSVAFWCNPISGHATLYWYQQILGQGPKLLIQFQNNGVVDDSQLPKDRFSAERLKGVDSTLKIQPAKLEDSAVYLCASSSPRTDSMNTEAFFGQGTRLTVV.

The chain is built from TRBV5-5 and TRBJ2-3, with 7 bases matching TRBD1. Germline CDR1 and CDR2: SGHKS and YYEKEE (reference sequence). The V and J ends lost 4 bases and 5 bases, in that order; junction bases with no gene match: 16. This CDR3 contains 17 residues. CDR3 region: CASSNIRDSFVQDTQYF. CDR3 bases: TGTGCCAGCAGCAACATTCGGGACAGTTTTGTCCAAGATACGCAGTATTTT.

The J gene is TRBJ2-7, the V gene TRBV6-2 or TRBV6-3, with 7 bases matching TRBD1. From germline, CDR1 is MNHEY and CDR2 SVGEGT. The CDR3 spans 12 residues. J lost 8 bases, V lost 6 bases, and 7 bases had no gene match. The CDR3: CASRRTGLKQYF. The DNA for the CDR3 is TGTGCCAGCAGGCGGACAGGTCTCAAGCAGTACTTC.